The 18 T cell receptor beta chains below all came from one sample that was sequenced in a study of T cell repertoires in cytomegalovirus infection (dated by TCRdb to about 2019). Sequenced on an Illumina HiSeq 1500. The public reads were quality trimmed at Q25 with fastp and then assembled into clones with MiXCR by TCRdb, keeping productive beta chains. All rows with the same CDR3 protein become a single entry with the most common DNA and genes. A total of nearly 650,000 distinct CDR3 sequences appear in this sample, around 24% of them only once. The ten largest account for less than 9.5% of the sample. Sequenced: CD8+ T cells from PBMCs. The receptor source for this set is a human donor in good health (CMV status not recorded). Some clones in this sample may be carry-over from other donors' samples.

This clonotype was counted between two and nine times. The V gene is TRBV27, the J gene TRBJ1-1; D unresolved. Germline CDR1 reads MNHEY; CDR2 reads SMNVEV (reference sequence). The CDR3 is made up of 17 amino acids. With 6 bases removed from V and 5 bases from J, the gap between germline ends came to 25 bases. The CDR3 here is CASSYGPVGSPGTEAFF. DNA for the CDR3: TGTGCCAGCAGCTATGGGCCGGTCGGGTCCCCGGGGACTGAAGCTTTCTTT.

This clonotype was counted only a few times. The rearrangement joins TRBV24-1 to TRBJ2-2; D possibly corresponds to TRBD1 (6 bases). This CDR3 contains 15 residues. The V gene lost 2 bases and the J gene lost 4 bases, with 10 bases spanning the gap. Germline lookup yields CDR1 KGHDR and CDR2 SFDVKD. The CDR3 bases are TGTGCCACCAGTGATTCAGGGGCGGGCACCGGGGAGCTGTTTTTT. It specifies CATSDSGAGTGELFF.

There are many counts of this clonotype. The CDR3 region is CSAPGHPGNQPQHF. The CDR3, as DNA: TGCAGTGCCCCCGGACACCCAGGGAATCAGCCCCAGCATTTT. This sequence joins TRBV20-1 and TRBJ1-5; D is possibly TRBD1 (5 bases). CDR1 DFQATT and CDR2 SNEGSKA come from the germline V gene (reference sequence). This CDR3 is 14 amino acids long. V lost 6 bases and J lost 4, with 16 bases in between.

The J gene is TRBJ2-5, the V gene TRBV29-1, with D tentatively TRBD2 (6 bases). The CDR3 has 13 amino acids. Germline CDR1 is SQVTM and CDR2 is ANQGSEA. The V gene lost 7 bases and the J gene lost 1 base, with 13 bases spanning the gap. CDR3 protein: CSAPGDSQETQYF. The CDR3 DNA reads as TGCAGCGCCCCCGGGGACTCCCAAGAGACCCAGTACTTC.

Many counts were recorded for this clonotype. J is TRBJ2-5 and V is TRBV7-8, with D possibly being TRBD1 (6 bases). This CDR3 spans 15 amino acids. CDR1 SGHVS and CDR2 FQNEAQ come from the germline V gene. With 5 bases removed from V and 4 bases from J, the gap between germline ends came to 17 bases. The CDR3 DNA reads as TGTGCCAGCAGCCATCCAATAGGACAGAGAGAGACCCAGTACTTC. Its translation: CASSHPIGQRETQYF.

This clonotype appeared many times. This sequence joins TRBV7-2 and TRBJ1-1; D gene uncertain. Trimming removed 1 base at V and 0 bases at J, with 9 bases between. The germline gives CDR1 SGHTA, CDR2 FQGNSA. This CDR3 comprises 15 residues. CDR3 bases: TGTGCCAGCAGCTTAGAGACGGAACTGAACACTGAAGCTTTCTTT. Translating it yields CASSLETELNTEAFF. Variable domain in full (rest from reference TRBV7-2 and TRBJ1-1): GAGVSQSPSNKVTEKGKDVELRCDPISGHTALYWYRQSLGQGLEFLIYFQGNSAPDKSGLPSDRFSAERTGGSVSTLTIQRTQQEDSAVYLCASSLETELNTEAFFGQGTRLTVV.

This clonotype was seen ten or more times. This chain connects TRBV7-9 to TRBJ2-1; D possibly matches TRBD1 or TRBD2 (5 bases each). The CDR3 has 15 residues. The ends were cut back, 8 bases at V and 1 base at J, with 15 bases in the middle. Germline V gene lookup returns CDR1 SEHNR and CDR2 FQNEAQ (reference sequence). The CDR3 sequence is CASLRGAGSYNEQFF. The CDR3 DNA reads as TGTGCCAGCCTTCGAGGGGCCGGTTCCTACAATGAGCAGTTCTTC.

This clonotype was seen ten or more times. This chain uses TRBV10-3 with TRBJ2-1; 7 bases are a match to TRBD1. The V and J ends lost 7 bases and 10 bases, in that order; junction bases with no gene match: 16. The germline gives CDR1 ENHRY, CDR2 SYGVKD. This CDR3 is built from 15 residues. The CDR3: CAITNRAELQGEQFF. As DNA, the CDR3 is TGTGCCATCACTAACAGGGCAGAGTTACAGGGGGAGCAGTTCTTC.

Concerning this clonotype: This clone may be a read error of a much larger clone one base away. The CDR3, as DNA: TGTGCCAGCAGCTTAGCAGACAGTCTAAACACTGAAGCTTTCTTT. It encodes CASSLADSLNTEAFF. This chain links TRBV7-2 with TRBJ1-1, with a tentative D call TRBD1 (5 bases). V dropped 0 bases and J dropped 2 bases, with 10 bases sitting between them. The CDR3 is 15 amino acids. In germline, CDR1 is SGHTA, CDR2 FQGNSA.

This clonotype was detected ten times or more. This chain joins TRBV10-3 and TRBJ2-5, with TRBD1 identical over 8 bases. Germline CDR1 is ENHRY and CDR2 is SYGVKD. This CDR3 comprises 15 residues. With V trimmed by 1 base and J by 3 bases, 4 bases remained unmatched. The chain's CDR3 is CAISEFRGREETQYF. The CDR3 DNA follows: TGTGCCATCAGTGAGTTCAGGGGGCGAGAAGAGACCCAGTACTTC.

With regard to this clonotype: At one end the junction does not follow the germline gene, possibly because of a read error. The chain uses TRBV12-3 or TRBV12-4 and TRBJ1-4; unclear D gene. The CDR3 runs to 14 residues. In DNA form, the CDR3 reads TGTGCCAGCAGTTTTTGGCAGAAGAATGAAAAACAGTTTTTT. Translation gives CASSFWQKNEKQFF.

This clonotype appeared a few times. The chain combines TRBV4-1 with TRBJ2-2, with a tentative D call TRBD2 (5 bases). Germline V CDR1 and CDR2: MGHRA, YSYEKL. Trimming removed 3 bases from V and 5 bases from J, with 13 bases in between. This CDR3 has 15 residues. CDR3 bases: TGCGCCAGCAGCCATGACCCGGGGATAACCGGGGAGCTGTTTTTT. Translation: CASSHDPGITGELFF.

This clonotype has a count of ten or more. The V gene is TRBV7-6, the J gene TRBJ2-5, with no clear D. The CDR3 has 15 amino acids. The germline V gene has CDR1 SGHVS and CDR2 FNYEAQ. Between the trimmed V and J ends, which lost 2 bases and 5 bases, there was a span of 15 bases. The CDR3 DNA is TGTGCCAGCAGCTTATTGGCGGAGCCGAAGGAGACCCAGTACTTC. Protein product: CASSLLAEPKETQYF. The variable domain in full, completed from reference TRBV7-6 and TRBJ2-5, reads GAGVSQSPRYKVTKRGQDVALRCDPISGHVSLYWYRQALGQGPEFLTYFNYEAQQDKSGLPNDRFSAERPEGSISTLTIQRTEQRDSAMYRCASSLLAEPKETQYFGPGTRLLVL.

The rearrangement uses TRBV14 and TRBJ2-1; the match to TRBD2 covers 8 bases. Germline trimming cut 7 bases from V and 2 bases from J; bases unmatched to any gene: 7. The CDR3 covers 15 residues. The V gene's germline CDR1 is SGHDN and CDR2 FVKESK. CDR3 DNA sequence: TGTGCCAGCACCGGGGGGGCAGGACCCTACAATGAGCAGTTCTTC. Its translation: CASTGGAGPYNEQFF.

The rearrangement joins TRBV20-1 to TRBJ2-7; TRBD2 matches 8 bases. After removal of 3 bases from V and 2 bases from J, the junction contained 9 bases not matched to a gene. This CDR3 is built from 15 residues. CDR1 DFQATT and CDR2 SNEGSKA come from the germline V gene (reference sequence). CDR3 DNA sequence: TGCAGTGCTAGCCAGTGGCGGGGGGCGGCCTACGAGCAGTACGTC. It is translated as CSASQWRGAAYEQYV.

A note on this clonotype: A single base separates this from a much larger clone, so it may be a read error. This CDR3 reads CAISASIAPYNDQFF. The CDR3, as DNA: TGTGCCATCAGCGCTTCGATAGCGCCTTACAATGATCAGTTCTTC. The J gene is TRBJ2-1, the V gene TRBV10-3, with TRBD2 as a possible D gene (5 bases). Germline CDR1 reads ENHRY; CDR2 reads SYGVKD. This CDR3 has 15 residues.

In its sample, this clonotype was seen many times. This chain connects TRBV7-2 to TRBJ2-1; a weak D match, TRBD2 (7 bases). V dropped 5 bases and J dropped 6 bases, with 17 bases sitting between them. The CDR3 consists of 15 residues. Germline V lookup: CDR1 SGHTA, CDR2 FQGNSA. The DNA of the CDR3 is TGTGCCAGCAGCGGGGGGGAGGGGGGGGGCAATGAGCAGTTCTTC. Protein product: CASSGGEGGGNEQFF.

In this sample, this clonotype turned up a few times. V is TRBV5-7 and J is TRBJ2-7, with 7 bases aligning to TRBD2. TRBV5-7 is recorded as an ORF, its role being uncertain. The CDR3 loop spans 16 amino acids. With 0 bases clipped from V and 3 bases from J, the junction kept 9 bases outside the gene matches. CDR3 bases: TGTGCCAGCAGCTTGGAAGAGTCCCCGGGGGGCTACGAGCAGTACGTC. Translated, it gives CASSLEESPGGYEQYV.